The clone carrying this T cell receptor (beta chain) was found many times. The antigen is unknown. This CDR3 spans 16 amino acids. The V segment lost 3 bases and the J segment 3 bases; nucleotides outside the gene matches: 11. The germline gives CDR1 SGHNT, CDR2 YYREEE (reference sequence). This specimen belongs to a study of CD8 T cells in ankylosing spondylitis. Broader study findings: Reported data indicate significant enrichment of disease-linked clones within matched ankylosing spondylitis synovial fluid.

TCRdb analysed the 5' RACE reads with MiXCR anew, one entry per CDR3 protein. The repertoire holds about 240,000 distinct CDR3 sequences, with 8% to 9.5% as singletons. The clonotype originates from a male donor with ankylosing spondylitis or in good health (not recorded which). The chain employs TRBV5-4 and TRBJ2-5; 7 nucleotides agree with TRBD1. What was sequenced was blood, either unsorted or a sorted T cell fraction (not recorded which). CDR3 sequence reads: CASSSKTGLVEETQYF. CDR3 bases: TGTGCCAGCAGCTCCAAGACAGGGTTAGTAGAAGAGACCCAGTACTTC.